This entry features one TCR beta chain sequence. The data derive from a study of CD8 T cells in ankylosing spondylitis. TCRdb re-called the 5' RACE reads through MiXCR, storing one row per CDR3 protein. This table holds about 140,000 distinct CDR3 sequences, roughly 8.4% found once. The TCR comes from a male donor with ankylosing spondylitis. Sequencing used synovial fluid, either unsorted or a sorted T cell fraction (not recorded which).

The CDR3 protein is CATSDSDRVRNQPQHF. CDR3 nucleotide sequence: TGTGCCACCAGTGATTCTGACAGGGTTCGCAATCAGCCCCAGCATTTT. The J gene is TRBJ1-5, the V gene TRBV24-1; 7 bases line up with TRBD1. The CDR3 sequence is 16 residues long. The trim removed 2 bases at V and 2 bases at J, leaving 5 bases unmatched. Germline CDR1 reads KGHDR; CDR2 reads SFDVKD.